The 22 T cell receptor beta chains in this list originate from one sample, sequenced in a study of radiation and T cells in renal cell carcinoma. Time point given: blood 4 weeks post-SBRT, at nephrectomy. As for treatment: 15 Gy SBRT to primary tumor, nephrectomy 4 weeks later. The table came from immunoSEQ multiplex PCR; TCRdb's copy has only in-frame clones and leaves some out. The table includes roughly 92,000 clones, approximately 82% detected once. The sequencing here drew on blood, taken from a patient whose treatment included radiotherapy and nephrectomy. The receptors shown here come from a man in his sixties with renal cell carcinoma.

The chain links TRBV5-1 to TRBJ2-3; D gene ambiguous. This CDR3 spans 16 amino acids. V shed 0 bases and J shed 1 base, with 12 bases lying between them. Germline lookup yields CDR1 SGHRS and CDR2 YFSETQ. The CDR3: CASSLDPSIGTDTQYF. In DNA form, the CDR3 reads TGCGCCAGCAGCTTGGATCCGTCAATCGGCACAGATACGCAGTATTTT.

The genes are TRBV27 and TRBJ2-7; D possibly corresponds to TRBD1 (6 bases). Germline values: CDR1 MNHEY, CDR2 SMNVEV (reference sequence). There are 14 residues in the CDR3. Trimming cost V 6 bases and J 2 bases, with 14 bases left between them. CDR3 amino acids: CASSPSHRAYEQYF. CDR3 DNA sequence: TGTGCCAGCAGCCCCAGCCACAGGGCCTACGAGCAGTACTTC.

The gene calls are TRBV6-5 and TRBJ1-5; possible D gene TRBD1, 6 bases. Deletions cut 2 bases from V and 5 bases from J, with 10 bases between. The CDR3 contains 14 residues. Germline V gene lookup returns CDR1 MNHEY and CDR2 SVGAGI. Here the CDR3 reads CASSYRGAHQPQHF. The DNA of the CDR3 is TGTGCCAGCAGTTACAGGGGGGCCCATCAGCCCCAGCATTTT.

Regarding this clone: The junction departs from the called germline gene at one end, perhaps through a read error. The DNA for the CDR3 is TGTGCCAGCAGCTTAGACACGGGTTACAGGGTCAAAAGTTTT. This translates into CASSLDTGYRVKSF. The rearrangement uses TRBV7-2 and TRBJ1-3; a possible D gene is TRBD1 (6 bases). Germline V gene lookup returns CDR1 SGHTA and CDR2 FQGNSA. The CDR3 is 14 residues long.

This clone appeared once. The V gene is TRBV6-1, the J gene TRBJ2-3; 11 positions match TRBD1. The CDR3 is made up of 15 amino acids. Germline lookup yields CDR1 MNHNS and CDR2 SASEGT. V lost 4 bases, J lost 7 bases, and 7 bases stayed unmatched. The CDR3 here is CASSAPDRGRNTQYF. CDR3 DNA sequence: TGTGCCAGCAGTGCCCCGGACAGGGGGCGAAATACGCAGTATTTT.

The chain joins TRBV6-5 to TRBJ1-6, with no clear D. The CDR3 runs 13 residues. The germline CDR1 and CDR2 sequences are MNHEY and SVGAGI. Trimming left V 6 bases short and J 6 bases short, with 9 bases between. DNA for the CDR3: TGTGCCAGCAGACGGGAGCGTAATTCACCCCTCCACTTT. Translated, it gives CASRRERNSPLHF.

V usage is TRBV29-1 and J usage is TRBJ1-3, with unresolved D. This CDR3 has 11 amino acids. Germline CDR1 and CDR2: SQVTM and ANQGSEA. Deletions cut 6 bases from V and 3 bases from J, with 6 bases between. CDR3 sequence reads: CSVDGGNTIYF. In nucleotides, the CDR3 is TGCAGCGTGGACGGTGGAAACACCATATATTTT.

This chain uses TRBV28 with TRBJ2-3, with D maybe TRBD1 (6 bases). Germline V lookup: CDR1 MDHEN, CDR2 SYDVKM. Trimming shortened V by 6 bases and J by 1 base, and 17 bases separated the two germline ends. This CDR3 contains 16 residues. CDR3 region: CASRPSQGFGTDTQYF. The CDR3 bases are TGTGCCAGCAGACCATCCCAGGGGTTCGGCACAGATACGCAGTATTTT. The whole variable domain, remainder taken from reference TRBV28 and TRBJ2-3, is DVKVTQSSRYLVKRTGEKVFLECVQDMDHENMFWYRQDPGLGLRLIYFSYDVKMKEKGDIPEGYSVSREKKERFSLILESASTNQTSMYLCASRPSQGFGTDTQYFGPGTRLTVL.

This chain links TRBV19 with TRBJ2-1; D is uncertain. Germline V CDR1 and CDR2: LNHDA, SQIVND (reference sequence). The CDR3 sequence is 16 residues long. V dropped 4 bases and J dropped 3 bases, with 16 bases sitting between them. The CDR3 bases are TGTGCCAGTAGTACCGGTCCTCTGGGTAGCTACAATGAGCAGTTCTTC. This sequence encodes CASSTGPLGSYNEQFF.

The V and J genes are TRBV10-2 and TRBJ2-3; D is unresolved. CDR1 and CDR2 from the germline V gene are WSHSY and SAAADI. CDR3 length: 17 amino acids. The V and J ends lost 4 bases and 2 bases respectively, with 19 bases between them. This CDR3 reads CASSGSVITSPTDTQYF. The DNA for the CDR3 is TGCGCCAGCAGTGGGTCGGTGATCACGTCACCCACAGATACGCAGTATTTT.

The CDR3: CASSLNRGALYEQYF. The DNA of the CDR3 is TGTGCCAGCAGTTTAAACAGGGGGGCCTTATACGAGCAGTACTTC. V and J are TRBV27 and TRBJ2-7; 8 bases are shared with TRBD1. The CDR3 contains 15 residues. The V segment lost 2 bases and the J segment 4 bases; nucleotides outside the gene matches: 7. CDR1 and CDR2 (germline): MNHEY, SMNVEV (reference sequence).

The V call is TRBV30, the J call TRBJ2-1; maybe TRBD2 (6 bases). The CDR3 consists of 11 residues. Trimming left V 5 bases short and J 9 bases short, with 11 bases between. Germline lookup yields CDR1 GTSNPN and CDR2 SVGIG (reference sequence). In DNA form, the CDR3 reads TGTGCCTGGGCGACAGCGGGTGAGCAGTTCTTC. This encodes CAWATAGEQFF.

DNA for the CDR3: TGTGCCAGCAGTGACGAGGGGGGAAACGCGGGTACGCAGTATTTT. Translation: CASSDEGGNAGTQYF. J is TRBJ2-3 and V is TRBV2; D tentatively fits TRBD1 or TRBD2 (6 bases each). V was cut by 3 bases and J by 8 bases, with 18 bases left in between. This CDR3 contains 15 residues. Germline loops: CDR1 SNHLY, CDR2 FYNNEI.

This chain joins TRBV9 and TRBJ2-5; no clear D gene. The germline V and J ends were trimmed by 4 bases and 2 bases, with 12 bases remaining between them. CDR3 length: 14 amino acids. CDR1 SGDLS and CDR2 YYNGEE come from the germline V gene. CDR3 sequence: CASSPQNIQETQYF. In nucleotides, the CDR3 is TGTGCCAGCAGCCCTCAGAACATTCAAGAGACCCAGTACTTC.

The CDR3 sequence is CASSLEPTDRGTWETQYF. The CDR3 DNA reads TGCGCCAGCAGCTTAGAGCCTACCGACAGGGGAACTTGGGAGACCCAGTACTTC. V and J are TRBV5-1 and TRBJ2-5; 8 nucleotides line up with TRBD1. Germline CDR1 reads SGHRS; CDR2 reads YFSETQ. This CDR3 is 18 amino acids long. V lost 2 bases to trimming and J lost 5 bases; unmatched junction nucleotides: 17.

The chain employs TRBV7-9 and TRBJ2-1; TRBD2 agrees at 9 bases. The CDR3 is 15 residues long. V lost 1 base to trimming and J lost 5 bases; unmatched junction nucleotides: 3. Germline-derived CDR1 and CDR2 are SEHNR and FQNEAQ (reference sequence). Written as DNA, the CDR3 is TGTGCCAGCAGCTTAGACCTAGCGGGGAACAATGAGCAGTTCTTC. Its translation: CASSLDLAGNNEQFF.

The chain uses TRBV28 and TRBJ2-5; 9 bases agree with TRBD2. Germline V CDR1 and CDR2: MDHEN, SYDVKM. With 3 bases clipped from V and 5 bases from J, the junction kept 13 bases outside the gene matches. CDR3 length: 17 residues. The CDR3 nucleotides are TGTGCCAGCAGTTTGTGGGGAGGGACTAGCCGTGGGGAGACCCAGTACTTC. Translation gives CASSLWGGTSRGETQYF.

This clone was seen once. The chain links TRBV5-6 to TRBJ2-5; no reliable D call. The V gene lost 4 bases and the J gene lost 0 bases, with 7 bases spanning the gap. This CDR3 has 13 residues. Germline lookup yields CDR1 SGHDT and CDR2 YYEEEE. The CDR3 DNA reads TGTGCCAGCAGCGAAGACAACCAAGAGACCCAGTACTTC. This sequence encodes CASSEDNQETQYF.

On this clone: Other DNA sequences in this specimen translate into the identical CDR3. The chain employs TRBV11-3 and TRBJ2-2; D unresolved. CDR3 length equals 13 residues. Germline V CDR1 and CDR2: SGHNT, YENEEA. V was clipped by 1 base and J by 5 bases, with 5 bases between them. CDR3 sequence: CASSLVRTGELFF. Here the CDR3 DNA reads TGTGCCAGCAGCTTAGTTAGGACCGGGGAGCTGTTTTTT. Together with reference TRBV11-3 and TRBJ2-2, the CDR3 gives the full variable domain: EAGVVQSPRYKIIEKKQPVAFWCNPISGHNTLYWYLQNLGQGPELLIRYENEEAVDDSQLPKDRFSAERLKGVDSTLKIQPAELGDSAVYLCASSLVRTGELFFGEGSRLTVL.

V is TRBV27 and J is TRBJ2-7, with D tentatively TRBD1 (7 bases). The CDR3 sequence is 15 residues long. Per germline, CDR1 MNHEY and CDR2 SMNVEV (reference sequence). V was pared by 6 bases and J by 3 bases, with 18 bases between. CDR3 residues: CASSLEGAPYYEQYF. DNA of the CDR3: TGTGCCAGCAGCTTGGAGGGGGCCCCCTACTACGAGCAGTACTTC.

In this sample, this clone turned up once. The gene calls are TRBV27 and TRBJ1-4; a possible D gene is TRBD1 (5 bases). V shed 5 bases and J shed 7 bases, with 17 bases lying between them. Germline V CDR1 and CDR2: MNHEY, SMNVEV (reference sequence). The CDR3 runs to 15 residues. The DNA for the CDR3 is TGTGCCAGCAGTACCAGTGGCAGGGTAGTTGAAAAACTGTTTTTT. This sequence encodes CASSTSGRVVEKLFF. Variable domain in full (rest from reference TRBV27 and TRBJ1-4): EAQVTQNPRYLITVTGKKLTVTCSQNMNHEYMSWYRQDPGLGLRQIYYSMNVEVTDKGDVPEGYKVSRKEKRNFPLILESPSPNQTSLYFCASSTSGRVVEKLFFGSGTQLSVL.

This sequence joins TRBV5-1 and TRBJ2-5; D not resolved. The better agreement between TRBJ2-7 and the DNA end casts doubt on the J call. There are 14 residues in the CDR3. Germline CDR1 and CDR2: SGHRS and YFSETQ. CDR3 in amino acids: CASSLSGGHDEQYF. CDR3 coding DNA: TGCGCCAGCAGCTTGTCAGGCGGCCATGACGAGCAGTACTTC.